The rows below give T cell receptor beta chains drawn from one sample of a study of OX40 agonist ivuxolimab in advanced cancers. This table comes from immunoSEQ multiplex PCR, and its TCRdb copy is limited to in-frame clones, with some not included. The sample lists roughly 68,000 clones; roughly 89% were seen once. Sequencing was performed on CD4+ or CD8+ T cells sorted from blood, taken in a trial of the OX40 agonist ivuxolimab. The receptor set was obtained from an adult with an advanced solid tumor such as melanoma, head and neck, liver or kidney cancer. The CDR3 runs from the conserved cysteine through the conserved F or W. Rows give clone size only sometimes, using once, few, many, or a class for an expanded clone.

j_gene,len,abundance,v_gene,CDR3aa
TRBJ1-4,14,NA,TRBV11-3,CASGPGGTNEKLFF
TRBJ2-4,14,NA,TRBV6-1,CASSVTVAKNIQYF
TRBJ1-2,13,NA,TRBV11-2,CASSLGGFDGYTF
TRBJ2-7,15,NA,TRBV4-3,CASSQRERGGYEQYF
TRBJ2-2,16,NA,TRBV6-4,CASSLKPGGRTGELFF
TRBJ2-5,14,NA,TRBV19,CASTPGTGEETQYF
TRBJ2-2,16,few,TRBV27,CASSTLGAARTGELFF
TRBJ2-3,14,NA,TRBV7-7,CASSLHVFTDTQYF
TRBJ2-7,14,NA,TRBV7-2,CASSFSWGKNEQYF
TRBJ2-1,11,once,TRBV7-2,CASSLDITQFF
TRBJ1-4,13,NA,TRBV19,CASSRTVREKLFF
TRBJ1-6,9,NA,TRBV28,CASSSPLHF
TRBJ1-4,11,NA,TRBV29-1,CSVVKEEKLFF
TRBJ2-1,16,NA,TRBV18,CASSPNRLSSYNEQFF
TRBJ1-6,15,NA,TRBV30,CAWSVLERFNSPLHF
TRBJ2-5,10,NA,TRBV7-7,CAIGGETQYF
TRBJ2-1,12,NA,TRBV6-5,CASRQAGGEQFF
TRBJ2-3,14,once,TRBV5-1,CASREDSHTDTQYF
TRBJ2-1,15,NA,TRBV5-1,CASSSEGGPYNEQFF
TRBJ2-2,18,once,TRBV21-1,CASSPRTDTRANTGELFF
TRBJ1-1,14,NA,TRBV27,CASSLLGRAGKAFF
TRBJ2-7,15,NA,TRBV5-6,CASRRSRDGHHEQYF
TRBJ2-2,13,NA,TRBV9,CASSVGFGGELFF
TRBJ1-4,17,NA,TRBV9,CASSVDGRGATNEKLFF
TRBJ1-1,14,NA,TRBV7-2,CASSSRQDFGEAFF
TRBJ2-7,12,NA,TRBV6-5,CASSEIGTGQYF
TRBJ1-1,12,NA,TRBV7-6,CASSSRGTEAFF
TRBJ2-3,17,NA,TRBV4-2,CASSQVRAGGPENTQYF
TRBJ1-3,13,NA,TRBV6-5,CASRPTAGNTIYF
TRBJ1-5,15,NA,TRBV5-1,CASSPSGGGVQPQHF
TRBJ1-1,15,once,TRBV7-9,CASSFAGGANTEAFF
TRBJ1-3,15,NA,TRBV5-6,CASSLLGSSGNTIYF
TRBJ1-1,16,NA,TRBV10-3,CATRGQGAYENTEAFF
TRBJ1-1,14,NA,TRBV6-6,CASSKPGVNTEAFF
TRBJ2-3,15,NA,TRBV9,CASSAGTSLTDTQYF
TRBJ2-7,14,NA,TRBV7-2,CASSFRGGPYEQYF
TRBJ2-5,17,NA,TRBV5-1,CASSLNVGSAPSETQYF
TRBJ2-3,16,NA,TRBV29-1,CSVEEGTPGGTDTQYF
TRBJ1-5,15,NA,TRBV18,CASSPAGGDNQPQHF
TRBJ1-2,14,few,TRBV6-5,CASSYGGQPYGYTF
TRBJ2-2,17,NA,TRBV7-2,CASSARGGARNTGELFF
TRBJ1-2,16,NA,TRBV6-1,CASSAVWDGGGYGYTF
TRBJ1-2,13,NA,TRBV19,CASSPQGLYGYTF
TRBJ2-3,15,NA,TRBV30,CAWSSRTGTTDTQYF
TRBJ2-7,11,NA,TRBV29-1,CSVRGGSEQYF
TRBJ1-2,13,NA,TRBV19,CASSIRRAGGYTF
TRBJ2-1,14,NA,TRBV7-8,CASSLQRGRNEQFF
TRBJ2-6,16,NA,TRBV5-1,CASSKEVISGANVLTF
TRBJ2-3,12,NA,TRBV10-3,CAISDTTDTQYF
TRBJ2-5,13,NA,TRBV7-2,CASSPIWGETQYF
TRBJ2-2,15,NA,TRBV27,CASSLGTLGPGELFF